The 3 T cell receptor beta chains given below trace back to one sample, sequenced in a study of T cell repertoires in cytomegalovirus infection. Each CDR3 protein gets one entry after TCRdb re-called the reads with MiXCR. The sample shows about 260,000 distinct CDR3 sequences, approximately 14% of them seen only once. Sequencing was carried out using PBMCs. The receptors derive from a human donor in good health (CMV status not recorded). Some clones in this sample may be carry-over from other donors' samples.

In its sample, this clonotype was seen a few times. The CDR3 loop reads CSASRGGSSYNSPLHF. DNA of the CDR3: TGCAGTGCTAGCCGAGGAGGAAGCTCCTATAATTCACCCCTCCACTTT. This rearrangement joins TRBV20-1 to TRBJ1-6; D is ambiguous. The CDR3 spans 16 residues. Trimming left V 3 bases short and J 0 bases short, with 12 bases between. Germline CDR1 DFQATT, CDR2 SNEGSKA (reference sequence).

This clonotype was counted between two and nine times. The chain combines TRBV12-3 or TRBV12-4 with TRBJ2-1, with D tentatively TRBD1 (5 bases). V lost 3 bases, J lost 11 bases, and 14 bases lay in between. This CDR3 contains 13 residues. CDR3 nucleotide sequence: TGTGCCAGCAGTTTCCGGCAGGGTAATCAGCAGTTCTTC. Its translation is CASSFRQGNQQFF.

This clonotype was counted at least ten times. Sequence at one end of the junction differs from germline and may be a read error. The chain is built from TRBV7-7 and TRBJ2-1; D remains unclear. Germline CDR1 and CDR2: SSHAT and FNYEAQ (reference sequence). The CDR3 spans 14 residues. The CDR3 coding sequence is TGTGCTAGCAGCCCCAGAGCCTCCTACAATGAGCAGTTCTTC. As protein: CASSPRASYNEQFF.